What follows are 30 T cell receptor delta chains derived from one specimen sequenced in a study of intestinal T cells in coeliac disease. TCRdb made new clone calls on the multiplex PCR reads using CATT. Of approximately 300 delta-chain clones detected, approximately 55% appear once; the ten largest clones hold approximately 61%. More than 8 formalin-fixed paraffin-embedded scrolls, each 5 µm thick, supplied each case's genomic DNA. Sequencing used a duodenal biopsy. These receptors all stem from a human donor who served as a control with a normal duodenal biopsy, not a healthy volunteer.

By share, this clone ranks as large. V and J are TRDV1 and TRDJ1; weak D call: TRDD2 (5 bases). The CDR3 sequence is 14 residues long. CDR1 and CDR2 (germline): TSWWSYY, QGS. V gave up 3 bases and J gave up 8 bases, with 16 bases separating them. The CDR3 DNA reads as TGTGCTCTTGGGGATCCTTCAACCCTAATGAAACTCATCTTT. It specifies CALGDPSTLMKLIF.

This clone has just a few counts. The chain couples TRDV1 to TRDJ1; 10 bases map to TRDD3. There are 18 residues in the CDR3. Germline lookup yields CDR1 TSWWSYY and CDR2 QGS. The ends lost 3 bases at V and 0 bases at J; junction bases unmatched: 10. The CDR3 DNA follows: TGTGCTCTTGGGGACCCTCGACTGGGGGATTCGAACACCGATAAACTCATCTTT. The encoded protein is CALGDPRLGDSNTDKLIF.

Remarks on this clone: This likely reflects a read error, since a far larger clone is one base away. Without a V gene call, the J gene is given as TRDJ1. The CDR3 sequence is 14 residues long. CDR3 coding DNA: TGTGCCTCTTACAGCCCTGATGTCACCGATAAACTCATCTTT. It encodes CASYSPDVTDKLIF.

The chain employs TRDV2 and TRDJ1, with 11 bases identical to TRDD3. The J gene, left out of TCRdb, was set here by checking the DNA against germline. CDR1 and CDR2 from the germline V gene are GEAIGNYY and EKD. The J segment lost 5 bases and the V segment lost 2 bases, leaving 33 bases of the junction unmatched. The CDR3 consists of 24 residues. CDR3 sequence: CACDKNWGIRTVLQNLQRPDKLIF. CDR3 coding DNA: TGTGCCTGTGACAAAAATTGGGGGATACGCACAGTGCTACAAAACCTACAGAGACCTGATAAACTCATCTTT.

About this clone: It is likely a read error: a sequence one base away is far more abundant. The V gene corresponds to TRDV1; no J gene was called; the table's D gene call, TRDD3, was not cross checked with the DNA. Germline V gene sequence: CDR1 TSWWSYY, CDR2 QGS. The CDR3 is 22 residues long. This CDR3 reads CALGECFIASYWGIRCTDKPIF. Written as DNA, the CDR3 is TGTGCTCTTGGGGAATGTTTTATCGCCTCCTACTGGGGGATACGCTGCACCGATAAACCCATCTTT.

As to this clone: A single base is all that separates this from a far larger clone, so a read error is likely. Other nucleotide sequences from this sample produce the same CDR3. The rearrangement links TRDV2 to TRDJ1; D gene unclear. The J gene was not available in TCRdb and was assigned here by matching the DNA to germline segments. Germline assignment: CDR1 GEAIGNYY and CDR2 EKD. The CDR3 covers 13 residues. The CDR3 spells CACWSGNADKLIF. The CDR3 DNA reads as TGCGCCTGTTGGTCCGGTAATGCCGATAAACTCATCTTT.

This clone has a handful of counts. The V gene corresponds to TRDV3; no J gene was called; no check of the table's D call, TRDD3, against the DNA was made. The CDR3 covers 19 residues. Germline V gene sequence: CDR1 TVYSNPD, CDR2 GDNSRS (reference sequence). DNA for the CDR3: TGTGCCTCCGCGTACTGGGGGATAAGGAAACTCATCAGTATAAAAACCCTCTTCTTC. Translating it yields CASAYWGIRKLISIKTLFF.

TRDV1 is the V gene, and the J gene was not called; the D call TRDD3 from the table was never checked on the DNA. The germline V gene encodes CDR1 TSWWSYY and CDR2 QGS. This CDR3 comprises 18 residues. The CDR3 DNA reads TGTGCTCTTGGGGGACCCACAATGAAACACATCAGTATAAAAACCCTCTTCTTC. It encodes CALGGPTMKHISIKTLFF.

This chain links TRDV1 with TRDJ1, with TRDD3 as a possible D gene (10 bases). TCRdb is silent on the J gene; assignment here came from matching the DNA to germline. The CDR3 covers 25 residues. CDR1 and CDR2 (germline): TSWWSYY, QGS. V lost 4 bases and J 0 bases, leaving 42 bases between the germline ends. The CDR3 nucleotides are TGTGCTCTTGGGGGACCCACAATCCGAGGCCTTCCTACGGTACTGGGGGATTCGAACACCGATAAACTCATCTTT. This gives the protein CALGGPTIRGLPTVLGDSNTDKLIF.

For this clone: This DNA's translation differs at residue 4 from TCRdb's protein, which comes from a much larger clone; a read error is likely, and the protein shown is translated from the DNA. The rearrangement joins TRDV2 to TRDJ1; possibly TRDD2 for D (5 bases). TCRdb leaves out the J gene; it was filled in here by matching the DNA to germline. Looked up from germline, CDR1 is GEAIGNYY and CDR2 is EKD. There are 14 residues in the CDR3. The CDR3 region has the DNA TGTGCCTGTGGCACCCTACAAAGAACCGATAAACTCATCTTT. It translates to CACGTLQRTDKLIF.

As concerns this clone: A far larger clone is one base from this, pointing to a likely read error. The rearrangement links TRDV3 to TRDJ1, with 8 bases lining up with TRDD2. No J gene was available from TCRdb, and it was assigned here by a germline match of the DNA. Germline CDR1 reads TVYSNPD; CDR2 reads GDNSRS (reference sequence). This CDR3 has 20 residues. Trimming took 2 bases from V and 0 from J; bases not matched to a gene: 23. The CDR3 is CAFRGLPILSWTSYTDKLIF. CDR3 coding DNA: TGTGCCTTTCGAGGCCTTCCTATCCTTTCCTGGACTTCTTACACCGATAAACTCATCTTT. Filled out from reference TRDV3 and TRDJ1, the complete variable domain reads CDKVTQSSPDQTVASGSEVVLLCTYDTVYSNPDLFWYRIRPDYSFQFVFYGDNSRSEGADFTQGRFSVKHILTQKAFHLVISPVRTEDSATYYCAFRGLPILSWTSYTDKLIFGKGTRVTVEP.

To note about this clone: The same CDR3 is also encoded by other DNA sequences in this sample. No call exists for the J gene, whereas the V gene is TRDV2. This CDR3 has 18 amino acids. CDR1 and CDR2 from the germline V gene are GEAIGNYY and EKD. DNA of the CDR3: TGTGCCTGTGACCTGGAAACCGATAAACTCATCAGTATAAAAACCCTCTTCTTT. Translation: CACDLETDKLISIKTLFF.

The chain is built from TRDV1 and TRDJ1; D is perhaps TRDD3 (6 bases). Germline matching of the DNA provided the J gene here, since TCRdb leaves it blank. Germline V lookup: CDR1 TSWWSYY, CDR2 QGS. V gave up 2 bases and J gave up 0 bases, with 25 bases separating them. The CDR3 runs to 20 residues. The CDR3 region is CALGEFPSSVGVPYTDKLIF. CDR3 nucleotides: TGTGCTCTTGGGGAATTTCCCTCCTCCGTGGGGGTACCCTACACCGATAAACTCATCTTT.

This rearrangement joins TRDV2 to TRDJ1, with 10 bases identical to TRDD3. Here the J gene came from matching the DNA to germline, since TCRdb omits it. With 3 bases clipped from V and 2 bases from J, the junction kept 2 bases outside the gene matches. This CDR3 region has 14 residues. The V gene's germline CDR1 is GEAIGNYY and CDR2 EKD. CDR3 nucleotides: TGTGCCTGTGACCTACTGGGGGATACCGATAAACTCATCTTT. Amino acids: CACDLLGDTDKLIF.

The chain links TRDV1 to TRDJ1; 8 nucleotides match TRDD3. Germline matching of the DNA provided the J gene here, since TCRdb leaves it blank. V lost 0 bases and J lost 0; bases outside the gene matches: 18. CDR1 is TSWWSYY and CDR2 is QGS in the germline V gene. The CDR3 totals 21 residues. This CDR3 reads CALGELSSYWGLGANTDKLIF. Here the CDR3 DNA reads TGTGCTCTTGGGGAACTTTCCTCCTACTGGGGGTTAGGAGCCAACACCGATAAACTCATCTTT.

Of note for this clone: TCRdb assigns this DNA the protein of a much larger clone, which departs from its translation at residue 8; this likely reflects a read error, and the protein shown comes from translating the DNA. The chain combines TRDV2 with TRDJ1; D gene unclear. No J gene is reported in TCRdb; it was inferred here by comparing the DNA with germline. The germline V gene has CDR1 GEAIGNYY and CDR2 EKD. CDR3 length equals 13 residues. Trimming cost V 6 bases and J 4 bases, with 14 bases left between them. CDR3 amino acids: CACWSGNDDKLIF. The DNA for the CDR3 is TGTGCCTGTTGGTCCGGTAATGACGATAAACTCATCTTT.

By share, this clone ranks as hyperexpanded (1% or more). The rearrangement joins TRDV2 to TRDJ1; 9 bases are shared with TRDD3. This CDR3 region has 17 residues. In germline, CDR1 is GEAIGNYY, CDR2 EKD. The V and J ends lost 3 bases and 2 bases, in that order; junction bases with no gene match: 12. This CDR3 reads CACDLLGDQKGTDKLIF. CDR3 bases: TGTGCCTGTGACCTACTGGGGGACCAAAAGGGGACCGATAAACTCATCTTT.

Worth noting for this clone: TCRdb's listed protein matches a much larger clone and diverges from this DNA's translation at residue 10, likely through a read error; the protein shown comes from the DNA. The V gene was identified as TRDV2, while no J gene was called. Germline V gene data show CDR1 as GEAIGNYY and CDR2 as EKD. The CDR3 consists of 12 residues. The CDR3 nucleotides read TGTGCCTGTGACCTGGAAACCGATAAATTCATCTTT. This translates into CACDLETDKFIF.

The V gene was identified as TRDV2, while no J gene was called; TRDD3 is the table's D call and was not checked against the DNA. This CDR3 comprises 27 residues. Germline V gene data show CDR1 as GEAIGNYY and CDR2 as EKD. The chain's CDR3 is CACDTVPTWGTKPDATDKLISIKTLFF. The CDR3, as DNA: TGTGCCTGTGACACCGTCCCTACTTGGGGGACCAAACCTGACGCCACCGATAAACTCATCAGTATAAAAACCCTCTTCTTC.

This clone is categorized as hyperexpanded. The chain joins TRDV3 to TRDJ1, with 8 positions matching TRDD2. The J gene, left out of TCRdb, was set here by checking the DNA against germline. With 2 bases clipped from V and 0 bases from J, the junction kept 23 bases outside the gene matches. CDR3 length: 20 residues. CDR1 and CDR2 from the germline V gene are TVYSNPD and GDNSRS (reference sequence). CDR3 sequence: CAFRGLPILYWTSYTDKLIF. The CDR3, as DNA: TGTGCCTTTCGAGGCCTTCCTATCCTTTACTGGACTTCTTACACCGATAAACTCATCTTT.

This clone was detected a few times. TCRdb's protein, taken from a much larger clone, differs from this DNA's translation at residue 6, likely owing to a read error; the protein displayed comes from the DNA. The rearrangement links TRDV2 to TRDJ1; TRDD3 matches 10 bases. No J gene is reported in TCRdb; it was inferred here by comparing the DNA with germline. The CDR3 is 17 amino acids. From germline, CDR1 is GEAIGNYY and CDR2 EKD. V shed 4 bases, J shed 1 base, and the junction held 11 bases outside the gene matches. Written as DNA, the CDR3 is TGTGCCTGTGAAACCCCGGGGGATACGCGTTCCACCGATAAACTCATCTTT. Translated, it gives CACETPGDTRSTDKLIF.

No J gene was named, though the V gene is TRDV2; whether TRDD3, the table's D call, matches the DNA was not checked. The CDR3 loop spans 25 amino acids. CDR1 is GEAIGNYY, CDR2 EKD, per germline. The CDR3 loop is CACDMVRGYTVRIPSKHISIKTLFF. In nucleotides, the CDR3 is TGTGCCTGTGACATGGTGAGGGGGTATACTGTGCGTATCCCCTCGAAACACATCAGTATAAAAACCCTCTTCTTC.

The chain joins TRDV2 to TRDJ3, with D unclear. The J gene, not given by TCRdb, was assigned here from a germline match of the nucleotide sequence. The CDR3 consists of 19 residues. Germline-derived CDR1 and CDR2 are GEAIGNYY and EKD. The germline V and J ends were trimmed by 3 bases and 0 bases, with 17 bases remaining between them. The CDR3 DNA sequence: TGTGCCTGTGACCTGGAAACCGGTAGAAGCTCCTGGGACACCCGACAGATGTTTTTC. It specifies CACDLETGRSSWDTRQMFF.

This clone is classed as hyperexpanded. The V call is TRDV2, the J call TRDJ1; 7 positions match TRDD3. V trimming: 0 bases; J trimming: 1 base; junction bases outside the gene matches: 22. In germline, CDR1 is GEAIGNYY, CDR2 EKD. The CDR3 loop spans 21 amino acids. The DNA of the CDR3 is TGTGCCTGTGACACCGTCCCTACTTGGGGGACCAAACCTGACGCCACCGATAAACTCATCTTT. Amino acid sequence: CACDTVPTWGTKPDATDKLIF.

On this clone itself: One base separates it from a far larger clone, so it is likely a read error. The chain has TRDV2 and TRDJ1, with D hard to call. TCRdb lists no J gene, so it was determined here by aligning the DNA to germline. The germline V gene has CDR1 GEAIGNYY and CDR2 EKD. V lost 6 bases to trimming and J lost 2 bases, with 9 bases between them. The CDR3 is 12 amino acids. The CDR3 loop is CACNLETDKLIF. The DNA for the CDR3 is TGTGCCTGTAACCTGGAAACCGATAAACTCATCTTT.

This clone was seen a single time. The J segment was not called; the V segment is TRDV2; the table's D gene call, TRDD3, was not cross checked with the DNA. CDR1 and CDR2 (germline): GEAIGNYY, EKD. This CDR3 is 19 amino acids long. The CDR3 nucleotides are TGTGCCTGTGACGCTCCTACTGGGGGATACGCACAGTGCTACAAAACCCTCTTCTTC. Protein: CACDAPTGGYAQCYKTLFF.

The CDR3 bases are TGTGCCTCGACCCCGGAGGGCGCCGATAAACTCATCTTT. It codes for CASTPEGADKLIF. Although no V gene was called, TRDJ1 is the J gene. The CDR3 extends over 13 amino acids.

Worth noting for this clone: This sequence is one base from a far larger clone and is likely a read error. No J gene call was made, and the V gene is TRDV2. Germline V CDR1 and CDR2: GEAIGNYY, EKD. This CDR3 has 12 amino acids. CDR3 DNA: TGTGCCTGTGACCTGGAAACCGATAAACACATCTTT. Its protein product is CACDLETDKHIF.

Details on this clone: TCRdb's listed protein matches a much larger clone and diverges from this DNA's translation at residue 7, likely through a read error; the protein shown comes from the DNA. CDR3 coding DNA: TGTGCCTGTGACCTACTGAGGGACCAAAAGGGGACCGATAAACTCATCTTT. Translation: CACDLLRDQKGTDKLIF. The rearrangement joins TRDV2 to TRDJ1; D gene ambiguous. The J gene, absent from TCRdb, was called here by matching the DNA to germline. V was cut by 3 bases and J by 2 bases, with 21 bases left in between. Germline V gives CDR1 GEAIGNYY, CDR2 EKD. The CDR3 is 17 residues long.

The CDR3 is CARTMKHISIKTLFF. The CDR3 nucleotides read TGTGCTCGCACAATGAAACACATCAGTATAAAAACCCTCTTCTTC. The V gene corresponds to TRDV2; no J gene was called. This CDR3 has 15 residues. Germline values: CDR1 GEAIGNYY, CDR2 EKD.